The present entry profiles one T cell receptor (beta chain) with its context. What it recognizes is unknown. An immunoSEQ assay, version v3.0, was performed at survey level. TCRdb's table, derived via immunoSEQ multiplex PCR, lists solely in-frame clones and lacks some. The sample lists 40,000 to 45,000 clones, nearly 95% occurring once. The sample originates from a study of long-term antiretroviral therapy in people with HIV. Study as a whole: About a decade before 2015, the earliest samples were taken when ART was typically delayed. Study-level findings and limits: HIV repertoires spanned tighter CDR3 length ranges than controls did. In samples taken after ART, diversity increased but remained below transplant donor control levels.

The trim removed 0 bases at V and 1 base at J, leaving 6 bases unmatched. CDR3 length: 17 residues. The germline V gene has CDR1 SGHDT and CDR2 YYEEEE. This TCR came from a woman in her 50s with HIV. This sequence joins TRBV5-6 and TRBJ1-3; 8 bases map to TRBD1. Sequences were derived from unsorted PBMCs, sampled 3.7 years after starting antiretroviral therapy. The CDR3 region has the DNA TGTGCCAGCAGCTTGGTCAGGGGGCAGCTGTCTGGAAACACCATATATTTT. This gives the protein CASSLVRGQLSGNTIYF.